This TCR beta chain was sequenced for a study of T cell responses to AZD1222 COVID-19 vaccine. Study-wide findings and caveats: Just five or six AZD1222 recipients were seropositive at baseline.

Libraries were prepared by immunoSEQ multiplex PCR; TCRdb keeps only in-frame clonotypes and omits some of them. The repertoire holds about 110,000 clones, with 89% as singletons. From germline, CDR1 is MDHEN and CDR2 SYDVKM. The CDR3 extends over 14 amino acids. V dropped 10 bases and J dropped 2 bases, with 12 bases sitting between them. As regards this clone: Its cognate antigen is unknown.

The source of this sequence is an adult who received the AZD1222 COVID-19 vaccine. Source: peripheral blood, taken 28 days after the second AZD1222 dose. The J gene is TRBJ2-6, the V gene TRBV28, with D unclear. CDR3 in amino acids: CATLQITGANVLTF. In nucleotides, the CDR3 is TGTGCCACCCTGCAGATTACTGGGGCCAACGTCCTGACTTTC.